This T cell receptor beta chain was identified during a study of T cells expressing NK-cell markers. Regarding the study as a whole: Similarly, these clonotypes led the CD3+CD56-NKG2C+ fraction as well in a few donors. Dominant NKG2C+ clonotypes made up roughly 1.0-7.0% of CD8+ T cells in six donors.

This CDR3 is built from 16 residues. Germline-derived CDR1 and CDR2 are MRHNA and SNTAGT. Notes on this clonotype: Its antigen is unknown.

From the 5' RACE reads, TCRdb lists one entry per CDR3 protein and no DNA. The listing contains roughly 450,000 distinct CDR3 sequences. This TCR came from a woman aged 45-59 years in good health. Sequencing used blood T cells: a sorted CD56 or NKG2C T cell subset, CD4+ or CD8+ T cells, or bulk PBMC T cells (not recorded which). The chain is built from TRBV6-4 and TRBJ2-3; the TCRdb D gene call, TRBD2, has no DNA to confirm it. The CDR3 here is CASSVLAGGRADTQYF.